One sample yielded the 7 T cell receptor beta chains listed below, sequenced in a study of blood T cell repertoires in COVID-19 (dated by TCRdb to 2020 to 2021). Library preparation employed the immunoSEQ multiplex PCR assay. Sourced from immuneACCESS, this table was stored by TCRdb with only in-frame sequences that have V and J called. A share of the clones is absent; for the studies checked, an unresolved V gene accounts for under half, and the remainder has no known explanation. For this sample there are around 470,000 clones; roughly 89% appear just once. The top ten hold 0.9% of the sample. Sequencing was performed on peripheral blood. The receptors come from a man younger than 35 with COVID-19, enrolled during active disease.

V is TRBV5-4 and J is TRBJ2-3; TRBD1 matches at 8 bases. V was clipped by 1 base and J by 5 bases; unmatched bases: 9. CDR3 length: 16 residues. The germline V gene has CDR1 SGHNT and CDR2 YYREEE (reference sequence). CDR3 DNA sequence: TGTGCCAGCAGCTTGTACTCGACAGGGGTGATAGATACGCAGTATTTT. This sequence encodes CASSLYSTGVIDTQYF.

J is TRBJ2-2 and V is TRBV4-2, with 7 bases that match TRBD2. The CDR3 contains 17 residues. V dropped 0 bases and J dropped 0; count of bases not matched to a gene: 4. CDR1 and CDR2 from the germline V gene are LGHNA and YNFKEQ. The CDR3: CASSQDQSGANTGELFF. The CDR3 DNA reads TGTGCCAGCAGCCAAGATCAGAGCGGGGCGAACACCGGGGAGCTGTTTTTT.

The gene calls are TRBV6-6 and TRBJ2-2; a possible D gene is TRBD1 (6 bases). The CDR3 length is 16 residues. V lost 5 bases, J lost 1 base, and 14 bases lay in between. Germline-derived CDR1 and CDR2 are MNHNY and SVGAGI (reference sequence). The CDR3 bases are TGTGCCAGCAGTCCCGGTACCAGGGGGAACACCGGGGAGCTGTTTTTT. It encodes CASSPGTRGNTGELFF.

This CDR3 reads CASSSGTGGRETQYF. In nucleotides, the CDR3 is TGTGCCAGCAGTTCAGGGACAGGGGGTAGGGAGACCCAGTACTTC. The chain joins TRBV6-5 to TRBJ2-5; TRBD1 matches 11 bases. CDR1 is MNHEY and CDR2 is SVGAGI in the germline V gene. With 4 bases clipped from V and 5 bases from J, the junction kept 6 bases outside the gene matches. The CDR3 contains 15 residues.

This clone was found once. The chain links TRBV27 to TRBJ2-5; TRBD2 aligns across 12 bases. The V and J ends lost 7 bases and 3 bases, in that order; junction bases with no gene match: 6. The CDR3 covers 15 residues. Germline assignment: CDR1 MNHEY and CDR2 SMNVEV (reference sequence). CDR3 coding DNA: TGTGCCAGCAATCACGGACTAGCGGGGAAAGAGACCCAGTACTTC. Translated, it gives CASNHGLAGKETQYF.

The gene calls are TRBV5-4 and TRBJ1-2, with a weak D call TRBD1 (5 bases). The V and J ends lost 4 bases and 1 base respectively, with 14 bases between them. The CDR3 consists of 15 residues. The germline V gene encodes CDR1 SGHNT and CDR2 YYREEE (reference sequence). CDR3 sequence (DNA): TGTGCCAGCAGCCTGGACACCCATCTTAACTATGGCTACACCTTC. Translated: CASSLDTHLNYGYTF.

CDR3: CASSVRYGDTEAFF. Here the CDR3 DNA reads TGTGCCAGCAGCGTTCGTTACGGGGACACTGAAGCTTTCTTT. The rearrangement joins TRBV6-5 to TRBJ1-1; D remains unclear. The germline gives CDR1 MNHEY, CDR2 SVGAGI. Trimming left V 6 bases short and J 3 bases short, with 14 bases between. The CDR3 length is 14 residues.